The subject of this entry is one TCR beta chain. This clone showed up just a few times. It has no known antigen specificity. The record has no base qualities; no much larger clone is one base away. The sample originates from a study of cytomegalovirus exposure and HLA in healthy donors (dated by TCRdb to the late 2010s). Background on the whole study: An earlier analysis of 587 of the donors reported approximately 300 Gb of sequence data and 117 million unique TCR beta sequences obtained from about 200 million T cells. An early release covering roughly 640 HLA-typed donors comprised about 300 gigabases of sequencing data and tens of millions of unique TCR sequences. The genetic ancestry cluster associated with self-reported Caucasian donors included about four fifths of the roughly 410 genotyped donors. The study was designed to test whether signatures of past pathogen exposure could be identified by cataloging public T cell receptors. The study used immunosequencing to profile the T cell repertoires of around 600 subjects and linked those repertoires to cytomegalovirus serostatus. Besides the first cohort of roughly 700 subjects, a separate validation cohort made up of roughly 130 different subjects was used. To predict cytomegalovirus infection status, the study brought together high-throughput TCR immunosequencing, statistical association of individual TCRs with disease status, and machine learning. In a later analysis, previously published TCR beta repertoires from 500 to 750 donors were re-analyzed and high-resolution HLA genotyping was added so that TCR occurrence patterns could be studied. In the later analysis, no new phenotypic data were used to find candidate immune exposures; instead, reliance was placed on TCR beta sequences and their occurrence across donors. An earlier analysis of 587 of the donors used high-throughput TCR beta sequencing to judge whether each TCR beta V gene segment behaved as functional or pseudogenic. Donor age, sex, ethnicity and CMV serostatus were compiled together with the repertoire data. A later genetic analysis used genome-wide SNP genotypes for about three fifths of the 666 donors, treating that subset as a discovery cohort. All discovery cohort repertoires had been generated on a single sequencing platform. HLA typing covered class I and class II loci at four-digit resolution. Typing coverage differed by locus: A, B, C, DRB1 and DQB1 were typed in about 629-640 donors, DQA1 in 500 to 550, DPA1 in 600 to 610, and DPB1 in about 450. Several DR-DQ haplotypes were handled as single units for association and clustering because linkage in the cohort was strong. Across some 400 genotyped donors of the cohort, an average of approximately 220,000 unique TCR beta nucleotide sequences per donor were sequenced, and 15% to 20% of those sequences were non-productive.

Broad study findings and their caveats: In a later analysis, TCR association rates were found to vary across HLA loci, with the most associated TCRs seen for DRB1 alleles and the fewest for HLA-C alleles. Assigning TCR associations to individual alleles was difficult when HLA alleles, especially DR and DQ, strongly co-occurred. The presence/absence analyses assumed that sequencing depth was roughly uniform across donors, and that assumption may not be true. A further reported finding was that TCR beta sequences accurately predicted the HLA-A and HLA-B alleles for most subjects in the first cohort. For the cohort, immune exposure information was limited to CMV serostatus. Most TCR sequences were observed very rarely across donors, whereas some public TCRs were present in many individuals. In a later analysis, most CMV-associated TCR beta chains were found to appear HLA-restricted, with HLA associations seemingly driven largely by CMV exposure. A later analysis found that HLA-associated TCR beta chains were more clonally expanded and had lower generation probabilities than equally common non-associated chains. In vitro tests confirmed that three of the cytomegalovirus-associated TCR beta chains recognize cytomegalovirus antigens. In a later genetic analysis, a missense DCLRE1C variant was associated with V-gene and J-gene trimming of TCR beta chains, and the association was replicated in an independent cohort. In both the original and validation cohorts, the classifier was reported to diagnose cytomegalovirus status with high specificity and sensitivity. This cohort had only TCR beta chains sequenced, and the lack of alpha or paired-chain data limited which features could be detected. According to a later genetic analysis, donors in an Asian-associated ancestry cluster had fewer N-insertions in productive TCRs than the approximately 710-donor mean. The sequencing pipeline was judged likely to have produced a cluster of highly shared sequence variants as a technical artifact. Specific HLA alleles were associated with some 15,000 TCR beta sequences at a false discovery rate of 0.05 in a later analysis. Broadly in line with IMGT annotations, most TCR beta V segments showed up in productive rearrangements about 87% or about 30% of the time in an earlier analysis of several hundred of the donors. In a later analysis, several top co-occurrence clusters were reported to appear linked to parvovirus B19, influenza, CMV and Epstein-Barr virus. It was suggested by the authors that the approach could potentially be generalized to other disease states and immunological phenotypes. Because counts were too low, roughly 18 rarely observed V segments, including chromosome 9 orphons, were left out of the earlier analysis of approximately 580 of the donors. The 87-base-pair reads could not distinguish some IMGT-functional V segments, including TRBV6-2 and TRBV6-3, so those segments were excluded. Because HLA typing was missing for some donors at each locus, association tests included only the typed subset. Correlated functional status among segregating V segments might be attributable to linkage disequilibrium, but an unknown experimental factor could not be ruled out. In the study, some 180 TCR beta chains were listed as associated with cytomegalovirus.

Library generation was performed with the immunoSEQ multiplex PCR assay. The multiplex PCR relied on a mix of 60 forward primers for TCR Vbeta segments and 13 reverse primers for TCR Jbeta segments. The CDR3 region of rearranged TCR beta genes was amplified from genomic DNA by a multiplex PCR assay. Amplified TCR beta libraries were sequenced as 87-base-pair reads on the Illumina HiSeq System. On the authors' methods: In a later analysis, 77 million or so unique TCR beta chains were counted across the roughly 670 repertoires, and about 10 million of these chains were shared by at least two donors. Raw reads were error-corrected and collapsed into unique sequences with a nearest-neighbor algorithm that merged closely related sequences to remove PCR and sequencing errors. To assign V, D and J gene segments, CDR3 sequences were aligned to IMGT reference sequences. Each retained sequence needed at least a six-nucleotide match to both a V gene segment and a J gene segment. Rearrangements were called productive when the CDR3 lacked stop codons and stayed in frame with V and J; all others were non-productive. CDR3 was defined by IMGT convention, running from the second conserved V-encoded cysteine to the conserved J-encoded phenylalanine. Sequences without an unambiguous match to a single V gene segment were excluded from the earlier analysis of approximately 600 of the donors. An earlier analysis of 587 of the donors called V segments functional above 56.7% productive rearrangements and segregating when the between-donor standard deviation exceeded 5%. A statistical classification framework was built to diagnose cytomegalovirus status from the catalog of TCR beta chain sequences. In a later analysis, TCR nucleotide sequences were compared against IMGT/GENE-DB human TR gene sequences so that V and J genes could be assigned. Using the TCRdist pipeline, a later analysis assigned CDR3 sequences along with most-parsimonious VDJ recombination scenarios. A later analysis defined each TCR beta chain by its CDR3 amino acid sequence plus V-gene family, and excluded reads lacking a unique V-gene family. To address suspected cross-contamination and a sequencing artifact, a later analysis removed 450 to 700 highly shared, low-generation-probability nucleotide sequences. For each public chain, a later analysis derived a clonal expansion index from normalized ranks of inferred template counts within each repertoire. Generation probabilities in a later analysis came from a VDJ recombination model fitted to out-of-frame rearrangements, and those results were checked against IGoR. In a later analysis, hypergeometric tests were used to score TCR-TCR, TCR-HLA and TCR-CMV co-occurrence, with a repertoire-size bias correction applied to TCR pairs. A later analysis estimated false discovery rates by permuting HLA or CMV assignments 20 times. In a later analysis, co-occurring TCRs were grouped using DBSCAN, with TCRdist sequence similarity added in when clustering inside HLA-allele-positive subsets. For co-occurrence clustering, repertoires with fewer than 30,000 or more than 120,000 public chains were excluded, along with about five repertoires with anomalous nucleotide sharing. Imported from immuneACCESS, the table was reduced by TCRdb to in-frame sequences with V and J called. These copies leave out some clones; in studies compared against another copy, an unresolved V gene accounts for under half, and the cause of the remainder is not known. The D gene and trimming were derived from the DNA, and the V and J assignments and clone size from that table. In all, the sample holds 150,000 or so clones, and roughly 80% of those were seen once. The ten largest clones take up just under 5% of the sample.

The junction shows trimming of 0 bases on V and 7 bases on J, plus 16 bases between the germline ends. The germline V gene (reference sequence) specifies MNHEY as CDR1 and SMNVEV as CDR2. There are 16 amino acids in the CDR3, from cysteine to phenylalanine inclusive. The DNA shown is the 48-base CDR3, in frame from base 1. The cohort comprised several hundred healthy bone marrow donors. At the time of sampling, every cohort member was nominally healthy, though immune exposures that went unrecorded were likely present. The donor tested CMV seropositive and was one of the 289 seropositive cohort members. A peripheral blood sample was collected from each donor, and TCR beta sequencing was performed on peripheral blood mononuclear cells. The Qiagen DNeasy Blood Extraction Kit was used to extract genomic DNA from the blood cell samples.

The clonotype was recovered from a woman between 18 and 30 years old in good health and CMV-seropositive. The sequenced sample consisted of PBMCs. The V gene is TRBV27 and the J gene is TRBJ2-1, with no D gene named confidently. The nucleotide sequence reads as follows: TGTGCCAGCAGTTTATCGCCCACCCCTTTGAGGAATGAGCAGTTCTTC. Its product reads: CASSLSPTPLRNEQFF.